Listed here are 6 T cell receptor beta chains from one sample, sequenced in a study of RUNX1 and TCR beta rearrangement in T-cell leukemia. The sequenced amplicons covered TCR beta DJ as well as VDJ rearrangements. TCRdb passed the PCR reads through MiXCR, listing each CDR3 protein once. The sample has roughly 290 distinct CDR3 sequences; roughly 30% are singletons. Specimen: blood. All receptors derive from a male donor with T-cell acute lymphoblastic leukemia.

The J gene is TRBJ2-7, the V gene TRBV6-5; a weak D match, TRBD2 (5 bases). The ends were cut back, 2 bases at V and 2 bases at J, with 7 bases in the middle. Germline loops: CDR1 MNHEY, CDR2 SVGAGI. This CDR3 has 13 residues. The CDR3 loop is CASSYRETYEQYF. Here the CDR3 DNA reads TGTGCCAGCAGTTACCGGGAAACCTACGAGCAGTACTTC.

This clonotype is categorized as large. J is TRBJ1-4 and V is TRBV4-1; D is unclear. This CDR3 comprises 15 residues. The germline gives CDR1 MGHRA, CDR2 YSYEKL. Between the trimmed V and J ends, which lost 4 bases and 8 bases, there was a span of 17 bases. CDR3 sequence: CASSPGPERLEKLFF. CDR3 nucleotides: TGCGCCAGCAGCCCCGGACCGGAGCGGCTGGAAAAACTGTTTTTT.

This clonotype was detected only once. The chain uses TRBV20-1 and TRBJ1-1; a possible D gene is TRBD1 (5 bases). Germline V gene lookup returns CDR1 DFQATT and CDR2 SNEGSKA (reference sequence). V lost 0 bases and J 11 bases, leaving 16 bases between the germline ends. The CDR3 runs 13 residues. CDR3 sequence: CSARDGGTDRAFF. The CDR3 DNA reads TGCAGTGCTAGAGATGGGGGTACGGACCGGGCTTTCTTT.

The gene calls are TRBV20-1 and TRBJ1-1; 10 bases match TRBD1. V shed 1 base and J 1 base; nucleotides not matched to a gene: 0. The CDR3 runs to 14 residues. The germline CDR1 and CDR2 sequences are DFQATT and SNEGSKA (reference sequence). In DNA, the CDR3 is TGCAGTGCTAGAGGGGACAGGGGGAACACTGAAGCTTTCTTT. Protein: CSARGDRGNTEAFF.

By its share, this clonotype is large. The chain links TRBV7-2 to TRBJ1-1; 9 bases line up with TRBD1. The V gene's germline CDR1 is SGHTA and CDR2 FQGNSA. The CDR3 runs to 16 residues. V lost 5 bases to trimming and J lost 1 base; unmatched junction nucleotides: 8. CDR3 DNA sequence: TGTGCCAGCAGCCAGTGGACAGGGGTCAGGAACACTGAAGCTTTCTTT. As protein: CASSQWTGVRNTEAFF.

The J gene is TRBJ2-2, the V gene TRBV5-4, with 8 bases matching TRBD1. V shed 4 bases and J 6 bases; nucleotides not matched to a gene: 11. There are 16 residues in the CDR3. Germline-derived CDR1 and CDR2 are SGHNT and YYREEE (reference sequence). Written as DNA, the CDR3 is TGTGCCAGCAGCGTGTACAGGGGGGACGTGGCCGGGGAGCTGTTTTTT. Encoded protein: CASSVYRGDVAGELFF.